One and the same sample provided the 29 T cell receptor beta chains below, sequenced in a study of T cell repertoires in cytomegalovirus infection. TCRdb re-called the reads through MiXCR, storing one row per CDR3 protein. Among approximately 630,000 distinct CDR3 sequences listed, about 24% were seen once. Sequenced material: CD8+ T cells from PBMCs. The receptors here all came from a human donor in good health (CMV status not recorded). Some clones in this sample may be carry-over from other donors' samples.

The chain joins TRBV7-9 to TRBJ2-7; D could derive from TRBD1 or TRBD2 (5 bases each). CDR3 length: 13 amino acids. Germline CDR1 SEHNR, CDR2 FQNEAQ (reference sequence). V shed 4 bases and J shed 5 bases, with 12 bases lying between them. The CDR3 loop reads CASSYPGGDEQYF. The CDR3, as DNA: TGTGCCAGCAGCTACCCTGGGGGAGACGAGCAGTACTTC.

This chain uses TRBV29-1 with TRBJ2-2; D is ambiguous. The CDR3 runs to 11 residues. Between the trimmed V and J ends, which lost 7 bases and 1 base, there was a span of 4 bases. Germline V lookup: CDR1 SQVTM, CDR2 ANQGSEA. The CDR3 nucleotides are TGCAGCGCGGAGAACACCGGGGAGCTGTTTTTT. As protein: CSAENTGELFF.

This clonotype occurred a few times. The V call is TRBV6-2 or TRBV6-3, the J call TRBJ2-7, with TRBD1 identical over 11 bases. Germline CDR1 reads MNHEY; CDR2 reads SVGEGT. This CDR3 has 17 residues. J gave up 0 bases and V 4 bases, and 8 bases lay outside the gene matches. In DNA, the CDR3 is TGTGCCAGCAGTTCCCGGGACAGGGGGGGTCCCTCCTACGAGCAGTACTTC. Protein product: CASSSRDRGGPSYEQYF.

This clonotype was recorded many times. Written as DNA, the CDR3 is TGTGCCAGCAGCTCCTCCTTCGGGATTACGAACACCGGGGAGCTGTTTTTT. Translating gives CASSSSFGITNTGELFF. This chain uses TRBV7-3 with TRBJ2-2, with D perhaps TRBD2 (5 bases). The germline V gene has CDR1 SGHTA and CDR2 FQGTGA. This CDR3 spans 17 amino acids. V lost 4 bases to trimming and J lost 0 bases, with 15 bases between them.

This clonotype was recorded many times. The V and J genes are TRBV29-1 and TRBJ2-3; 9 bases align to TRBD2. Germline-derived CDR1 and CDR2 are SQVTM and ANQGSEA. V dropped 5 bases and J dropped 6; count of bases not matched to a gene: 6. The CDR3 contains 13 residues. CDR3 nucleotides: TGCAGCGTTCTAGCGGGACCCTTGGATACGCAGTATTTT. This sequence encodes CSVLAGPLDTQYF.

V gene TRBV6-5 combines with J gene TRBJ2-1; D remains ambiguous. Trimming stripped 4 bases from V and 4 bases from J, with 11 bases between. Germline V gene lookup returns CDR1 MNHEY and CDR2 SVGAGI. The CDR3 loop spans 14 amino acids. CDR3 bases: TGTGCCAGCAGTTTCTCAGAGCCTTACAATGAGCAGTTCTTC. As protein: CASSFSEPYNEQFF.

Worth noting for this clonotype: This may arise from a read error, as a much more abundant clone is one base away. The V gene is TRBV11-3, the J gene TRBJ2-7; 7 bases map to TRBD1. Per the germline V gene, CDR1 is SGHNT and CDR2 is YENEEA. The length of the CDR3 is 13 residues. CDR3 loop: CASSSGQSYKQYF. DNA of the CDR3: TGTGCCAGCAGCTCGGGACAGTCCTACAAGCAGTACTTC.

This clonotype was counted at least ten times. The CDR3 protein is CASSLAGFNEQYF. As DNA, the CDR3 is TGTGCCAGCAGCTTAGCGGGGTTCAACGAGCAGTACTTC. The chain combines TRBV7-9 with TRBJ2-7; D unclear. The CDR3 totals 13 residues. Germline V gene lookup returns CDR1 SEHNR and CDR2 FQNEAQ (reference sequence). With 0 bases removed from V and 5 bases from J, the gap between germline ends came to 8 bases. The variable domain in full, completed from reference TRBV7-9 and TRBJ2-7, reads DTGVSQNPRHKITKRGQNVTFRCDPISEHNRLYWYRQTLGQGPEFLTYFQNEAQLEKSRLLSDRFSAERPKGSFSTLEIQRTEQGDSAMYLCASSLAGFNEQYFGPGTRLTVT.

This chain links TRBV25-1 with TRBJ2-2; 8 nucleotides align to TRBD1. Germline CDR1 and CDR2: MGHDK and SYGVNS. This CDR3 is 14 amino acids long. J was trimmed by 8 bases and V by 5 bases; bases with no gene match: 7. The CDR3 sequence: CASSSTGASGELFF. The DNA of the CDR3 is TGTGCCAGCAGTTCGACAGGGGCCAGTGGGGAGCTGTTTTTT.

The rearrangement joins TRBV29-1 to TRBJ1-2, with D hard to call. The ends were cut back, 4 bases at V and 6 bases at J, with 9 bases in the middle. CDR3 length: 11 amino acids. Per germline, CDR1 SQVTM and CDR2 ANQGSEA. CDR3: CSVVLRDGYTF. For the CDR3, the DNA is TGCAGCGTTGTGCTGCGGGATGGCTACACCTTC. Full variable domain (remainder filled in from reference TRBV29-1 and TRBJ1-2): SAVISQKPSRDICQRGTSLTIQCQVDSQVTMMFWYRQQPGQSLTLIATANQGSEATYESGFVIDKFPISRPNLTFSTLTVSNMSPEDSSIYLCSVVLRDGYTFGSGTRLTVV.

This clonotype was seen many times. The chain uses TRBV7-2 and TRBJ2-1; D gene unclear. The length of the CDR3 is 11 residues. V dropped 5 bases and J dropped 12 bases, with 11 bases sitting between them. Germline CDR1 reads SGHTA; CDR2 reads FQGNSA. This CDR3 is CASSLGLGQFF. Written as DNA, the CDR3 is TGTGCCAGCAGCCTCGGGCTTGGGCAGTTCTTC.

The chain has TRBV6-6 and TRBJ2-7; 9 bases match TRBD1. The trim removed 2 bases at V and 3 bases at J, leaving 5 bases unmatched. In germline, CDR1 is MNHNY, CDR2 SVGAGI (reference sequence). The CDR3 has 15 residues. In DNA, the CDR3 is TGTGCCAGCAGTTACCTTTCGACAGGGGGCTACGAGCAGTACGTC. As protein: CASSYLSTGGYEQYV.

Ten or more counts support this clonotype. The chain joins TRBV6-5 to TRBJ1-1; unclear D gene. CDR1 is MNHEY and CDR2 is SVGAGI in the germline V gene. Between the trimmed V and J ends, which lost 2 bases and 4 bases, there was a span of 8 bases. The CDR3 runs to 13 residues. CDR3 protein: CASSYPAGTEAFF. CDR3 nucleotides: TGTGCCAGCAGTTACCCGGCAGGCACTGAAGCTTTCTTT.

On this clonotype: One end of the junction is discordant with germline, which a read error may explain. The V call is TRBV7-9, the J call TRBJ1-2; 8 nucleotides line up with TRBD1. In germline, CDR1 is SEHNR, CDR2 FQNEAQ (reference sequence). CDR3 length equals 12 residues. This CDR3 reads CVSTSTGGGYTF. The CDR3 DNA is TGTGTCAGCACCTCCACAGGGGGAGGCTACACCTTC.

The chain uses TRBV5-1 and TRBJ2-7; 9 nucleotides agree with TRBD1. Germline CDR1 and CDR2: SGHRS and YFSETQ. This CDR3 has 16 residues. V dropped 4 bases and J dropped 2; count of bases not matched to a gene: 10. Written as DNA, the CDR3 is TGCGCCAGCAGCGCGGGACAGGGACTGTTGGCCTACGAGCAGTACTTC. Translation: CASSAGQGLLAYEQYF. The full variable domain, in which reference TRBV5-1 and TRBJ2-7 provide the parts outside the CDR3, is KAGVTQTPRYLIKTRGQQVTLSCSPISGHRSVSWYQQTPGQGLQFLFEYFSETQRNKGNFPGRFSGRQFSNSRSEMNVSTLELGDSALYLCASSAGQGLLAYEQYFGPGTRLTVT.

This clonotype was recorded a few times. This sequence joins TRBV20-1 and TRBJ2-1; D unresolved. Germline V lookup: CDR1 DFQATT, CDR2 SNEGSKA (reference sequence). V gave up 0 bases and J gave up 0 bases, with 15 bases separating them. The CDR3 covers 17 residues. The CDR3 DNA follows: TGCAGTGCTAGAGATCGCTGGTCTCAAAGCTCCTACAATGAGCAGTTCTTC. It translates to CSARDRWSQSSYNEQFF.

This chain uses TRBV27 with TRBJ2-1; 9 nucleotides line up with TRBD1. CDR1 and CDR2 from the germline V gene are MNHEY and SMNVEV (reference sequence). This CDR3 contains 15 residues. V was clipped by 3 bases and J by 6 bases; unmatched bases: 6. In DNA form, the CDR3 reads TGTGCCAGCAGTTTTTTACAGGGGGCGATCAATGAGCAGTTCTTC. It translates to CASSFLQGAINEQFF.

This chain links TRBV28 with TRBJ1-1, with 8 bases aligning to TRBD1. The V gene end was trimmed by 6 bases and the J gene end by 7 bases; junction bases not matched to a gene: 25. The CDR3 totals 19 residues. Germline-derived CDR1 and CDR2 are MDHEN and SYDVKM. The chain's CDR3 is CASSPGRTGGSRDRDEAFF. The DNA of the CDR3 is TGTGCCAGCAGCCCAGGAAGAACAGGGGGGTCGAGGGATCGGGATGAAGCTTTCTTT.

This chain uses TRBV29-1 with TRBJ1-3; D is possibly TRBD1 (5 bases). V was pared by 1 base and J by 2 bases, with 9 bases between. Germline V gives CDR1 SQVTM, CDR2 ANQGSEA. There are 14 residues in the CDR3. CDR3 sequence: CSVEVLGAGNTIYF. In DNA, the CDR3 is TGCAGCGTTGAAGTGTTGGGGGCTGGAAACACCATATATTTT.

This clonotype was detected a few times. The DNA of the CDR3 is TGTGCCAGCAGTTATTGGGGGGCTGAGCAGTTCTTC. As protein: CASSYWGAEQFF. The rearrangement uses TRBV27 and TRBJ2-1, with D perhaps given as TRBD1 or TRBD2 (6 bases each). The CDR3 consists of 12 residues. From germline, CDR1 is MNHEY and CDR2 SMNVEV (reference sequence). Trimming pared 4 bases from V and 9 bases from J, leaving 10 bases between.

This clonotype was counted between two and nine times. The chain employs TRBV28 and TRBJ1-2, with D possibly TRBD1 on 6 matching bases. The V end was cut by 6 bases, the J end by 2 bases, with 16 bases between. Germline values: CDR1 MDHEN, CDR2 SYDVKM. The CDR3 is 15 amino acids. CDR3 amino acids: CASSHRDRPNYGYTF. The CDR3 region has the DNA TGTGCCAGCAGCCACCGTGACAGGCCCAACTATGGCTACACCTTC.

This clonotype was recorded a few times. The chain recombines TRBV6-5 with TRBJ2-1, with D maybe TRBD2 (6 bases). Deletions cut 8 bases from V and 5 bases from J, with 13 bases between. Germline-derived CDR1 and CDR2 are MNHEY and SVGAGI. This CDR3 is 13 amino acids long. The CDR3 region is CASRAGRHNEQFF. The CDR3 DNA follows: TGTGCCAGCCGGGCGGGGAGACACAATGAGCAGTTCTTC.

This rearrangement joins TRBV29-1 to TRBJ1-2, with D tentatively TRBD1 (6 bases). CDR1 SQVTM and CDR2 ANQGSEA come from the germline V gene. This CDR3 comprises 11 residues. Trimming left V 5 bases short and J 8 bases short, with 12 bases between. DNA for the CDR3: TGCAGCGTTCCAGGGGCGGGAGGCTACACCTTC. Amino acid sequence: CSVPGAGGYTF.

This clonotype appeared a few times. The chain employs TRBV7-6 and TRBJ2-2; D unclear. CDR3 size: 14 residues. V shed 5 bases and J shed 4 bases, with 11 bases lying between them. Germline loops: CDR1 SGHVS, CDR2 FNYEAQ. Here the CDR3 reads CASSLGTITGELFF. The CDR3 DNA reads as TGTGCCAGCAGCCTCGGTACCATCACCGGGGAGCTGTTTTTT. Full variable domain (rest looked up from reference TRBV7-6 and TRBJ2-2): GAGVSQSPRYKVTKRGQDVALRCDPISGHVSLYWYRQALGQGPEFLTYFNYEAQQDKSGLPNDRFSAERPEGSISTLTIQRTEQRDSAMYRCASSLGTITGELFFGEGSRLTVL.

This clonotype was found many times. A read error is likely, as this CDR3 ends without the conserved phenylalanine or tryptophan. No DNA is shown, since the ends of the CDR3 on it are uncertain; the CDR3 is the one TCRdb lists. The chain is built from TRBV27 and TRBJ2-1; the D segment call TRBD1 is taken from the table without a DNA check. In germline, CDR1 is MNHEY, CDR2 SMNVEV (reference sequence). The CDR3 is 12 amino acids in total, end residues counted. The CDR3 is CASRGGGTEVGV.

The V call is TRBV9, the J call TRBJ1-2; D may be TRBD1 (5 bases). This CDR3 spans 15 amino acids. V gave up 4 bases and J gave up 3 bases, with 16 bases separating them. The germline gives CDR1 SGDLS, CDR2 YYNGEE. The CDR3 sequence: CASSTYSTGDYGYTF. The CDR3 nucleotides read TGTGCCAGCAGCACCTACTCGACGGGGGACTATGGCTACACCTTC.

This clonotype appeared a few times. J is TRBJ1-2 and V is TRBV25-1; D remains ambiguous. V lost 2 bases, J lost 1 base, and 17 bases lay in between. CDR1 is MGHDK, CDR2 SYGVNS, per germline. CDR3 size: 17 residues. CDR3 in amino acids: CASSEGFWEGLNYGYTF. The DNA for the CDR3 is TGTGCCAGCAGTGAAGGGTTTTGGGAGGGCCTTAACTATGGCTACACCTTC.

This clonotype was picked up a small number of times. DNA of the CDR3: TGTGCCAGCAGCCCTGCGCCCACCTACGAGCAGTACGTC. Translation gives CASSPAPTYEQYV. This chain uses TRBV11-2 with TRBJ2-7; D is undetermined. CDR3 size: 13 residues. Germline CDR1 is SGHAT and CDR2 is FQNNGV. V lost 5 bases, J lost 2 bases, and 10 bases lay in between.

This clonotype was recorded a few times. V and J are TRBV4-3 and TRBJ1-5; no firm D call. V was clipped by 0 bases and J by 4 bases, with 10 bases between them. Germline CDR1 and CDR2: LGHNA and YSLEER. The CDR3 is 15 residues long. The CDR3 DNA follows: TGCGCCAGCAGCCAAGACTGGCAGCGTAATCAGCCCCAGCATTTT. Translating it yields CASSQDWQRNQPQHF.